Listed here is a single TCR beta chain. Its antigen is still unknown. These data are taken from a study of T cells in localized non-small cell lung cancer. Study results and limitations: Appearing in adjacent lung were a median about 50 of the top 100 tumor clones. Adjacent uninvolved lung tissue had the highest T cell clonality, exceeding tumor. An association was observed between higher blood T cell density and longer overall survival.

Using immunoSEQ multiplex PCR, the repertoire was profiled, and TCRdb retains in-frame clones only, with some absent. Of 12,000 to 15,000 clones in the sample, roughly four fifths were seen once. V dropped 4 bases and J dropped 3 bases, with 13 bases sitting between them. Germline lookup yields CDR1 SGHRS and CDR2 YFSETQ. The CDR3 is 14 residues long. The receptor's source is a female donor aged 60 or older with stage I squamous cell lung carcinoma. V gene TRBV5-1 combines with J gene TRBJ1-1; a weak D match, TRBD1 (6 bases). The sequenced sample was peripheral blood, obtained before any cancer treatment. In DNA form, the CDR3 reads TGCGCCAGCAGCCCTGGGACAACTTACACTGAAGCTTTCTTT. It translates to CASSPGTTYTEAFF.